The T cell receptor (beta chain) under discussion was sequenced for a study of cytomegalovirus exposure and HLA in healthy donors listed by TCRdb under 2017. At the level of the whole study: An earlier analysis of several hundred of the donors reported more than 250 Gb of sequence data and 117 million unique TCR beta sequences from about 179 million T cells. Approximately 310 gigabases of sequencing data and approximately 93 million unique TCR sequences were included in an early release covering around 600 HLA-typed donors. The genetic ancestry cluster associated with self-reported Caucasian donors included 70% to 85% of the 300 to 450 genotyped donors. The aim of the study was to test whether cataloging public T cell receptors could identify signatures of past pathogen exposure. The T cell repertoires of roughly 660 subjects were profiled by immunosequencing and related to cytomegalovirus serostatus. Besides the first cohort of some 670 subjects, a separate validation cohort made up of 120 different subjects was used. The study combined high-throughput TCR immunosequencing, statistical association of individual TCRs with disease status, and machine learning to predict cytomegalovirus infection status. A later analysis re-analyzed previously published TCR beta repertoires from 666 donors and added high-resolution HLA genotyping to study TCR occurrence patterns. The later analysis used no new phenotypic data to find candidate immune exposures, relying instead on TCR beta sequences and their occurrence across donors. In an earlier analysis of 550 to 700 of the donors, high-throughput TCR beta sequencing was used to judge whether each TCR beta V gene segment behaved as functional or pseudogenic. Alongside the repertoire data, information on donor age, sex, ethnicity and CMV serostatus was compiled. A later genetic analysis took genome-wide SNP genotypes for 398 of the 666 donors and used that subset as a discovery cohort. Every repertoire in the discovery cohort had been generated on one and the same sequencing platform. Both class I and class II loci were covered by HLA typing, at four-digit resolution. Typing coverage differed by locus: A, B, C, DRB1 and DQB1 were typed in about 620-630 donors, DQA1 in approximately 520, DPA1 in 600 to 610, and DPB1 in just under 480. A few DR-DQ haplotypes were treated as single units for association and clustering because of strong linkage in the cohort. On average, over 200,000 unique TCR beta nucleotide sequences were sequenced per donor among some 420 genotyped donors of the cohort, with roughly a sixth of those sequences being non-productive. What the work shows at the level of the full study, not this receptor alone: According to the authors, the approach could potentially be generalized to other disease states and immunological phenotypes. In a later genetic analysis, a missense DCLRE1C variant was associated with V-gene and J-gene trimming of TCR beta chains, and the association was replicated in an independent cohort. In vitro tests confirmed that a few of the cytomegalovirus-associated TCR beta chains recognize cytomegalovirus antigens. Because HLA typing was missing for some donors at each locus, association tests included only the typed subset. A further reported finding was that TCR beta sequences accurately predicted the HLA-A and HLA-B alleles for most subjects in the first cohort. In a later analysis, the rate of TCR association differed among HLA loci, with DRB1 alleles having the most associated TCRs and HLA-C alleles having the fewest. Linkage disequilibrium might explain the correlated functional status among segregating V segments, but an unknown experimental factor could not be excluded. When HLA alleles, especially DR and DQ, strongly co-occurred, attributing TCR associations to individual alleles was difficult. According to a later analysis, most CMV-associated TCR beta chains appeared to be HLA-restricted, and the HLA associations seemed to be driven largely by CMV exposure. In a later analysis, HLA-associated TCR beta chains showed more clonal expansion and lower generation probabilities than non-associated chains that were equally common. A total of roughly 160 TCR beta chains were listed by the study as associated with cytomegalovirus. For the cohort, immune exposure information was limited to CMV serostatus. In both the original and validation cohorts, the classifier was reported to diagnose cytomegalovirus status with high specificity and sensitivity. Specific HLA alleles were associated with 15,000 to 20,000 TCR beta sequences at a false discovery rate of 0.05 in a later analysis. While some public TCRs were present in many individuals, most TCR sequences turned up only very rarely across donors. Compared with the roughly 670-donor mean, donors in an Asian-associated ancestry cluster had fewer N-insertions in productive TCRs, according to a later genetic analysis. Because counts were too low, roughly 18 rarely observed V segments, including chromosome 9 orphons, were left out of the earlier analysis of some 600 of the donors. An earlier analysis of approximately 530 of the donors showed that most TCR beta V segments appeared in productive rearrangements either about 87% or about 30% of the time, which broadly matched IMGT annotations. Some IMGT-functional V segments, including TRBV6-2 and TRBV6-3, could not be told apart with the 87-base-pair reads, so those segments were excluded. A cluster of highly shared sequence variants was judged likely to be a technical artifact of the sequencing pipeline. Several of the top co-occurrence clusters appeared to be linked to parvovirus B19, influenza, CMV and Epstein-Barr virus, according to a later analysis. The presence/absence analyses assumed that sequencing depth was roughly uniform across donors, and that assumption may not be true. This cohort had only TCR beta chains sequenced, and the lack of alpha or paired-chain data limited which features could be detected.

Concerning this clone: Its antigen is currently not known. No base-level quality is on record; no much larger clone is a single base apart.

Receptor amplification or capture employed the immunoSEQ multiplex PCR assay. A mixture of 60 forward primers for TCR Vbeta segments and 13 reverse primers for TCR Jbeta segments was used in the multiplex PCR. The CDR3 region of rearranged TCR beta genes was amplified from genomic DNA with a multiplex PCR assay. The Illumina HiSeq System was used to sequence the amplified TCR beta libraries as 87-base-pair reads. The study's processing was this. A later analysis tallied 75 million to 95 million unique TCR beta chains across the 610 or so repertoires, and roughly 11 million of those chains were shared by two or more donors. To remove PCR and sequencing errors, raw reads were error-corrected and collapsed into unique sequences using a nearest-neighbor algorithm that merged closely related sequences. CDR3 sequences were aligned to IMGT reference sequences to assign V, D and J gene segments. Each retained sequence needed at least a six-nucleotide match to both a V gene segment and a J gene segment. Rearrangements were classified as productive when the CDR3 lacked stop codons and remained in frame with V and J, and all other rearrangements were classified as non-productive. CDR3 was defined according to IMGT convention as the region running from the second conserved V-encoded cysteine to the conserved J-encoded phenylalanine. The earlier analysis of roughly 590 of the donors excluded sequences that lacked an unambiguous match to a single V gene segment. An earlier analysis of about 600 of the donors called V segments functional above 56.7% productive rearrangements and segregating when the between-donor standard deviation exceeded 5%. A statistical classification framework was built for diagnosing cytomegalovirus status from the catalog of TCR beta chain sequences. In a later analysis, TCR nucleotide sequences were compared against IMGT/GENE-DB human TR gene sequences so that V and J genes could be assigned. Using the TCRdist pipeline, a later analysis assigned CDR3 sequences along with most-parsimonious VDJ recombination scenarios. A later analysis defined each TCR beta chain by its CDR3 amino acid sequence plus V-gene family, and excluded reads lacking a unique V-gene family. As a way to deal with suspected cross-contamination and a sequencing artifact, a later analysis dropped roughly 600 nucleotide sequences that were highly shared and had low generation probability. In a later analysis, a clonal expansion index was calculated for each public chain from normalized within-repertoire ranks of inferred template counts. Generation probabilities in a later analysis came from a VDJ recombination model fitted to out-of-frame rearrangements, and those results were checked against IGoR. A later analysis scored TCR-TCR, TCR-HLA and TCR-CMV co-occurrence with hypergeometric tests, applying a repertoire-size bias correction to TCR pairs. False discovery rates were estimated in a later analysis by permuting HLA or CMV assignments 20 times. In a later analysis, co-occurring TCRs were grouped using DBSCAN, with TCRdist sequence similarity added in when clustering inside HLA-allele-positive subsets. Repertoires with fewer than 30,000 or more than 120,000 public chains, plus five repertoires with anomalous nucleotide sharing, were excluded from co-occurrence clustering. Drawn from immuneACCESS, this table holds only the in-frame rearrangements with V and J called that TCRdb kept. Clones are partly lost; checked studies trace under half to an unresolved V gene and leave the rest unexplained. V, J and clone size reflect that table, while D and trimming were determined from the DNA. This sample gives 90,000 to 150,000 clones in total; around 86% of them show up just once. Around 2.2% of the sample is taken by the ten largest.

The cohort comprised under 700 healthy bone marrow donors. At the time of sampling, all cohort members were nominally healthy, though unrecorded immune exposures were likely present. The donor was CMV seronegative and belonged to the group of 352 seronegative cohort members. Every donor gave a peripheral blood sample, and the peripheral blood mononuclear cells from that sample were used for TCR beta sequencing. Genomic DNA was extracted from the blood cell samples with the Qiagen DNeasy Blood Extraction Kit. From the germline V gene, CDR1 is MDHEN and CDR2 is SYDVKM. The CDR3 runs 14 residues from the cysteine to the phenylalanine. Only the CDR3 part of the read is kept: 42 bases, read in frame from the first base.

The sequence derives from a woman aged 40 to 50 in good health and CMV-seronegative. The chain joins TRBV28 to TRBJ2-5, with 9 junctional bases fitting TRBD1. The J call may be incorrect, as the DNA end agrees better with TRBJ2-7. Sequencing was carried out using PBMCs. The DNA is as follows: TGTGCCAGCAGTTTAGGAGACAGGGGGAACGAGCAGTACTTC. Its translation reads: CASSLGDRGNEQYF.